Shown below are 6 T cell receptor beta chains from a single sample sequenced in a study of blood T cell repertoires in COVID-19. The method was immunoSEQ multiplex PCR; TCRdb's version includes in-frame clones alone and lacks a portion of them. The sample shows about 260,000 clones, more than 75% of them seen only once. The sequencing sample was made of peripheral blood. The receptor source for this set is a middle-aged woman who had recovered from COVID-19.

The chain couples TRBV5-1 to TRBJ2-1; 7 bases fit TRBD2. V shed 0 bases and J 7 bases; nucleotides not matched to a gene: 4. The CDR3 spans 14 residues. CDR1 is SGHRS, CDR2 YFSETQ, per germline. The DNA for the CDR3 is TGCGCCAGCAGCTTGGCCGGGGGGAGGAATGAGCAGTTCTTC. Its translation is CASSLAGGRNEQFF.

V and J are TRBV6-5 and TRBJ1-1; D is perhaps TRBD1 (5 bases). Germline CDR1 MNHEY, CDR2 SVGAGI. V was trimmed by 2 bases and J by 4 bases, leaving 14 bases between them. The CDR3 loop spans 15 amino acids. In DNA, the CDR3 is TGTGCCAGCAGTTACCAACAGCGGGGGACCACTGAAGCTTTCTTT. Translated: CASSYQQRGTTEAFF.

The CDR3 nucleotides are TGTGCCAGCAGCGGCTACGAGCAGTACTTC. As protein: CASSGYEQYF. This chain uses TRBV28 with TRBJ2-7, with D hard to call. V lost 6 bases and J lost 3, with 3 bases in between. The CDR3 covers 10 residues. Germline CDR1 reads MDHEN; CDR2 reads SYDVKM.

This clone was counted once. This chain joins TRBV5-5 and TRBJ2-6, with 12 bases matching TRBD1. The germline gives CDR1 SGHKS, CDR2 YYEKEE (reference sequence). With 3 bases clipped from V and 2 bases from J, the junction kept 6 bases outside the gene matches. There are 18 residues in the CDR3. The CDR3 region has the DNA TGTGCCAGCAGCTGGCACCGGGACAGGGGGCCTGGGGCCAACGTCCTGACTTTC. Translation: CASSWHRDRGPGANVLTF.

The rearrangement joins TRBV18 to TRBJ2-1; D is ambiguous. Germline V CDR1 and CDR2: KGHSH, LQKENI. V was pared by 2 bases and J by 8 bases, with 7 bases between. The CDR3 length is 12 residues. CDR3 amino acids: CASSPLGDEQFF. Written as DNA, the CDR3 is TGTGCCAGCTCACCATTAGGAGATGAGCAGTTCTTC.

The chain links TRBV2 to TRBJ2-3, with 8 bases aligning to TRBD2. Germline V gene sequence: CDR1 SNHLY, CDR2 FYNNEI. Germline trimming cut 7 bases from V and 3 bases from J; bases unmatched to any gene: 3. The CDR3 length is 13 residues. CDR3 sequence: CASNTGGTDTQYF. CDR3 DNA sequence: TGTGCCAGCAACACGGGAGGGACAGATACGCAGTATTTT.